Listed here is a single TCR beta chain. Its antigen is unidentified. Sequencing was performed with immunoSEQ multiplex PCR; in TCRdb, only in-frame clones are kept and a portion is missing. The table has more than 400,000 clones, roughly 80% seen once; the top ten hold 10% to 15%. Germline CDR1 and CDR2: MNHNY and SVGAGI (reference sequence). V was pared by 3 bases and J by 4 bases, with 12 bases between. This CDR3 comprises 14 residues. The data originate from a study of shared clonotypes between healthy human individuals. Study-level findings and limits: The small donor group covered limited genetic and exposure diversity. Specimens sampled were limited to blood, with tissue repertoires likely differing.

This clonotype was obtained from a woman in her 40s in good health. Some clones in this sample may be carry-over from other donors' samples. What was sequenced was PBMCs. This chain uses TRBV6-6 with TRBJ1-2; D not resolved. The CDR3 DNA reads as TGTGCCAGCAGTTATGAAGCCACCTCCTATGGCTACACCTTC. It is translated as CASSYEATSYGYTF.